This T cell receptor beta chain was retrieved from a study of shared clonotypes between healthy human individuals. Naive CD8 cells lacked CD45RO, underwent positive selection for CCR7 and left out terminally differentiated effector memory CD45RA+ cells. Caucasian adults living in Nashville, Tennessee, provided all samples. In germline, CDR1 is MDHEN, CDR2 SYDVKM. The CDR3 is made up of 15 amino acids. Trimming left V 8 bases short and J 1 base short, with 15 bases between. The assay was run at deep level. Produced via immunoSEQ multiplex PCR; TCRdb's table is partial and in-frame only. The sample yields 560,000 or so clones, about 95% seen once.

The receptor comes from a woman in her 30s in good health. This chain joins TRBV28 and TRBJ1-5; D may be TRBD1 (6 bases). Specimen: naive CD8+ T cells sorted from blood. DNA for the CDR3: TGTGCCAGCGCCGGGGGGCCGCTGAGCAATCAGCCCCAGCATTTT. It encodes CASAGGPLSNQPQHF. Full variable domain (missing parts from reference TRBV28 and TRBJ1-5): DVKVTQSSRYLVKRTGEKVFLECVQDMDHENMFWYRQDPGLGLRLIYFSYDVKMKEKGDIPEGYSVSREKKERFSLILESASTNQTSMYLCASAGGPLSNQPQHFGDGTRLSIL.